One sample yielded the 7 T cell receptor beta chains listed below, sequenced in a study of CD8 T cells in Susac syndrome. The RNA, about 0.45 to 1 ug, was put through reverse transcription using random hexamers. Each CDR3 protein gets one entry after TCRdb re-called the immunoSEQ multiplex PCR reads with MiXCR. This sample has under 200,000 distinct CDR3 sequences; 85% to 95% occur once, and the top ten carry 0.095% to 0.12%. The specimen was CD4+ T cells from PBMCs. These receptors came from a human donor in good health.

CDR3 loop: CSVGATSGGASDTQYF. In DNA form, the CDR3 reads TGCAGCGTTGGGGCGACTAGCGGGGGGGCATCCGATACGCAGTATTTT. The gene calls are TRBV29-1 and TRBJ2-3, with TRBD2 matching 14 bases. Germline CDR1 reads SQVTM; CDR2 reads ANQGSEA. V trimming: 4 bases; J trimming: 6 bases; junction bases outside the gene matches: 9. The CDR3 is 16 amino acids.

The V call is TRBV6-1, the J call TRBJ2-1; D unresolved. The V end lost 0 bases, the J end lost 6 bases, and 12 bases lay between the germline ends. CDR1 MNHNS and CDR2 SASEGT come from the germline V gene. There are 15 residues in the CDR3. The DNA of the CDR3 is TGTGCCAGCAGTGAAGCGAGGACCCCTACCAATGAGCAGTTCTTC. It encodes CASSEARTPTNEQFF.

This chain connects TRBV20-1 to TRBJ2-5; possibly TRBD2 for D (6 bases). The germline V gene has CDR1 DFQATT and CDR2 SNEGSKA (reference sequence). The CDR3 covers 12 residues. The CDR3 loop reads CSVERVQETQYF. For the CDR3, the DNA is TGCAGCGTAGAGCGGGTCCAAGAGACCCAGTACTTC.

This clonotype is a singleton in its sample. As DNA, the CDR3 is TGTGCCAGCAGTGGACGCGGGACATCAGGCGAGCAGTACGTC. Translating it yields CASSGRGTSGEQYV. The rearrangement links TRBV28 to TRBJ2-7; D may be TRBD1 or TRBD2 (6 bases each). This CDR3 region has 14 residues. V was clipped by 5 bases and J by 6 bases, with 17 bases between them. Germline CDR1 MDHEN, CDR2 SYDVKM.

V usage is TRBV5-1 and J usage is TRBJ2-1; TRBD2 matches at 11 bases. V trimming: 4 bases; J trimming: 9 bases; junction bases outside the gene matches: 9. Germline V CDR1 and CDR2: SGHRS, YFSETQ. The CDR3 has 15 amino acids. CDR3 DNA sequence: TGCGCCAGCAGCCTATTAGCGGGAGGGACCGGTGAGCAGTTCTTC. It specifies CASSLLAGGTGEQFF.

The chain recombines TRBV3-1 with TRBJ1-4; D gene ambiguous. The germline V gene encodes CDR1 LGHDT and CDR2 YNNKEL (reference sequence). V was cut by 3 bases and J by 5 bases, with 10 bases left in between. This CDR3 has 14 residues. Here the CDR3 DNA reads TGTGCCAGCAGCCACCCCAACGACAATGAAAAACTGTTTTTT. It codes for CASSHPNDNEKLFF.

The chain uses TRBV5-4 and TRBJ2-4; the D gene could be TRBD1 or TRBD2 (5 bases each). The V and J ends lost 3 bases and 3 bases respectively, with 13 bases between them. The CDR3 loop spans 15 amino acids. CDR1 and CDR2 (germline): SGHNT, YYREEE (reference sequence). CDR3 in amino acids: CASSSTRDDKNIQYF. The CDR3 region has the DNA TGTGCCAGCAGCTCGACCCGGGACGACAAAAACATTCAGTACTTC.